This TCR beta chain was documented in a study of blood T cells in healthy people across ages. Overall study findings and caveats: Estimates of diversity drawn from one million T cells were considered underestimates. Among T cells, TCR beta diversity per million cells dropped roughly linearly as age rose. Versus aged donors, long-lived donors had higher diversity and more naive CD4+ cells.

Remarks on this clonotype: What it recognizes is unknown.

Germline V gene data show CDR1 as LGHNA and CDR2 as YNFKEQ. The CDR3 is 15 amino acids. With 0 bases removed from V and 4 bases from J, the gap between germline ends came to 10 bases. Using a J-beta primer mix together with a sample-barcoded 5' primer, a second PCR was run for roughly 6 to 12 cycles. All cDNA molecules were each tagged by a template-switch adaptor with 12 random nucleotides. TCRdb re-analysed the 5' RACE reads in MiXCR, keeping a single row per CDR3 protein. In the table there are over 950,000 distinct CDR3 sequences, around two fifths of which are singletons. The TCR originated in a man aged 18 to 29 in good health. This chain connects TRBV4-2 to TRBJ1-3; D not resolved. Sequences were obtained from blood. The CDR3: CASSQDATPGNTIYF. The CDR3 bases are TGTGCCAGCAGCCAAGACGCCACTCCCGGAAACACCATATATTTT.